This T cell receptor (beta chain) was identified in a study of blood T cell repertoires in COVID-19. Study-wide context: COVID-19 samples collected from the United States, Italy and Spain covered acute and convalescent phases.

How the authors handled the data: How many nucleated cells were present was estimated from reference gene primer amplification. Here immunoSEQ multiplex PCR was the method, and the copy in TCRdb shows in-frame clones only, minus some. The DNA gave D and trimming, while V, J and clone size come from that table. The table includes around 240,000 clones, around 83% detected once. The sequence was collected from a woman aged 40-49 years who had recovered from COVID-19. Sequencing input: peripheral blood.

The CDR3 is CASSWEGGITEAFF. As DNA, the CDR3 is TGTGCCAGCAGCTGGGAGGGAGGGATCACTGAAGCTTTCTTT. The chain combines TRBV7-3 with TRBJ1-1; D remains unclear. The CDR3 runs 14 residues. Germline-derived CDR1 and CDR2 are SGHTA and FQGTGA. The V gene lost 4 bases and the J gene lost 4 bases, with 13 bases spanning the gap.